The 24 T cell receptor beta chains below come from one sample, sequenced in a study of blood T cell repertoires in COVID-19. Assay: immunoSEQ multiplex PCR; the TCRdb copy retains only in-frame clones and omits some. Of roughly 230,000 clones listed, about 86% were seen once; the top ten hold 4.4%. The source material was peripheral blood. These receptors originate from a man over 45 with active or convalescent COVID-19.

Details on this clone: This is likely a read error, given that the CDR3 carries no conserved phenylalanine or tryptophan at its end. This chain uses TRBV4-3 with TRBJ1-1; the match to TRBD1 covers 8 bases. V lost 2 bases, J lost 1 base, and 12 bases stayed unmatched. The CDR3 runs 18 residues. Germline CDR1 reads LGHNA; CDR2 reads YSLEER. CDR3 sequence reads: CASSQSRARGRWNTEAFL. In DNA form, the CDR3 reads TGCGCCAGCAGCCAATCGAGGGCCAGGGGGCGGTGGAACACTGAAGCTTTCCTT.

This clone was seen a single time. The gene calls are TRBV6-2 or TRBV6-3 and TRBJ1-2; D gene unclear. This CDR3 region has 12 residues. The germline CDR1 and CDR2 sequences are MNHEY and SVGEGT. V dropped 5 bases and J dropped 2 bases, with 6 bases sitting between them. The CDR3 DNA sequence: TGTGCCAGCAGTCGGGGAAACTATGGCTACACCTTC. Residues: CASSRGNYGYTF.

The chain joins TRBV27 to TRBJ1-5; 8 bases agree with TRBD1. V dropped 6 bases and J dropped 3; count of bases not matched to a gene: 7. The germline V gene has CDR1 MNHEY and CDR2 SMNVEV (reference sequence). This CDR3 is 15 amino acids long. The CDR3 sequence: CASSKDRAYNQPQHF. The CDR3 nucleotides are TGTGCCAGCAGCAAGGACAGGGCCTACAATCAGCCCCAGCATTTT.

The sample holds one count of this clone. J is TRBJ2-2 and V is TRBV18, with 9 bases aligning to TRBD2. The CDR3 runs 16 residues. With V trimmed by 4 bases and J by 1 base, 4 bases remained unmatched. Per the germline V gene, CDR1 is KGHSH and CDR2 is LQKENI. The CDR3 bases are TGTGCCAGCTCACTCTCGACTAGCGGGAACACCGGGGAGCTGTTTTTT. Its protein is CASSLSTSGNTGELFF. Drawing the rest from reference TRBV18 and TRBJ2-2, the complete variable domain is NAGVMQNPRHLVRRRGQEARLRCSPMKGHSHVYWYRQLPEEGLKFMVYLQKENIIDESGMPKERFSAEFPKEGPSILRIQQVVRGDSAAYFCASSLSTSGNTGELFFGEGSRLTVL.

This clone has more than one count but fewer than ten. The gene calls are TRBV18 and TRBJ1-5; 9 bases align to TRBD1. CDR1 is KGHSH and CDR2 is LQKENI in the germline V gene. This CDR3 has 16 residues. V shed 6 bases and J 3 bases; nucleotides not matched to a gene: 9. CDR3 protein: CASSHSDRGANQPQHF. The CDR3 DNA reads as TGTGCCAGCTCGCACAGTGACAGGGGGGCCAATCAGCCCCAGCATTTT.

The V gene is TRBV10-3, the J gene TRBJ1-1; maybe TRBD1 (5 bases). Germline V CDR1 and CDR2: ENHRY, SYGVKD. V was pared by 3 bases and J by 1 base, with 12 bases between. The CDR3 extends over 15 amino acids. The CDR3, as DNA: TGTGCCATCAGTGACCAGGGTGTGGGGAACACTGAAGCTTTCTTT. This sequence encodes CAISDQGVGNTEAFF.

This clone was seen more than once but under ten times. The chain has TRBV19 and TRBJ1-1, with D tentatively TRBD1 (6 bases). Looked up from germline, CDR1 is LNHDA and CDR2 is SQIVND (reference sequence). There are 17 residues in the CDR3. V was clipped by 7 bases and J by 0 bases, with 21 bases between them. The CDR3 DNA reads TGTGCCAGTACCCCACAGGGAACAAGTGCCTTGAACACTGAAGCTTTCTTT. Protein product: CASTPQGTSALNTEAFF.

CDR3 nucleotides: TGTGCCAGCAAAGCTTTTGGGACCGGGACTAGCAGAACCGGGGAGCTGTTTTTT. It specifies CASKAFGTGTSRTGELFF. This chain links TRBV27 with TRBJ2-2; 9 bases agree with TRBD2. This CDR3 has 18 residues. J gave up 5 bases and V 7 bases, and 17 bases lay outside the gene matches. Germline CDR1 MNHEY, CDR2 SMNVEV (reference sequence).

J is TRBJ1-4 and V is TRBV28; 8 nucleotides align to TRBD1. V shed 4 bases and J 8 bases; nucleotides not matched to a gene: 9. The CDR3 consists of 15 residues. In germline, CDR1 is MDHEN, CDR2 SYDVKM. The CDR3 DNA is TGTGCCAGCAGTTCGGACAGGGCCCTAGGGGAAAAACTGTTTTTT. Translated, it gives CASSSDRALGEKLFF.

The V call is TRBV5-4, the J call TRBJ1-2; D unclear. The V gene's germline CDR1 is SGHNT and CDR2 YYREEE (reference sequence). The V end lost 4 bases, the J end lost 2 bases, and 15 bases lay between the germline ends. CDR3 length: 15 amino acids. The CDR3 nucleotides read TGTGCCAGCAGCCCGGCAGGATGGAGGAACTATGGCTACACCTTC. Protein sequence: CASSPAGWRNYGYTF.

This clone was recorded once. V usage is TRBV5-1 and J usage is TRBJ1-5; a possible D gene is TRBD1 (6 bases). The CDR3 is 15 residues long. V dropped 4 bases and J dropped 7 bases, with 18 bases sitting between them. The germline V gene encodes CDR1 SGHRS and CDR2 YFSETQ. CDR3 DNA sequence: TGCGCCAGCAGCCCGTCTGGGGGGGCAGAACAGCCCCAGCATTTT. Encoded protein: CASSPSGGAEQPQHF.

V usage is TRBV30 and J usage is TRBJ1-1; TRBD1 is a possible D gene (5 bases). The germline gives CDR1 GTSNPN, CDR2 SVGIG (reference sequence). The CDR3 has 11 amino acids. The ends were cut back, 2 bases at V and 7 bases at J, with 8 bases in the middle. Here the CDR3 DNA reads TGTGCCTGGAGTCAGGGCAGTGAAGCTTTCTTT. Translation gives CAWSQGSEAFF.

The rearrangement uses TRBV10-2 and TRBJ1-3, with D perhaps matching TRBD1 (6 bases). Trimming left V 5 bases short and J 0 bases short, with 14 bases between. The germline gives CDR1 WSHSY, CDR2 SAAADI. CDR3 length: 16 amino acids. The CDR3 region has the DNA TGCGCCAGCAGTAGAGGACAGCCAGGCTCTGGAAACACCATATATTTT. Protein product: CASSRGQPGSGNTIYF.

CDR3 sequence (DNA): TGCGCCAGCAGCCCGGACATATCTAGCGGGGGGCTGAGGAGCTCCTACAATGAGCAGTTCTTC. This encodes CASSPDISSGGLRSSYNEQFF. The chain joins TRBV5-1 to TRBJ2-1, with TRBD2 matching over 11 bases. J was trimmed by 0 bases and V by 4 bases; bases with no gene match: 18. This CDR3 has 21 amino acids. Germline CDR1 is SGHRS and CDR2 is YFSETQ. The whole variable domain, filled in from reference TRBV5-1 and TRBJ2-1, reads KAGVTQTPRYLIKTRGQQVTLSCSPISGHRSVSWYQQTPGQGLQFLFEYFSETQRNKGNFPGRFSGRQFSNSRSEMNVSTLELGDSALYLCASSPDISSGGLRSSYNEQFFGPGTRLTVL.

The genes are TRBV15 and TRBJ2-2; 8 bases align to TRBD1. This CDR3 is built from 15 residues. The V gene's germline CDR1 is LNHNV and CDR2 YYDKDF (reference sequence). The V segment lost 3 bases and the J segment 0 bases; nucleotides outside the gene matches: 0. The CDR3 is CATSRGQANTGELFF. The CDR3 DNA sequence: TGTGCCACCAGCAGGGGACAGGCGAACACCGGGGAGCTGTTTTTT.

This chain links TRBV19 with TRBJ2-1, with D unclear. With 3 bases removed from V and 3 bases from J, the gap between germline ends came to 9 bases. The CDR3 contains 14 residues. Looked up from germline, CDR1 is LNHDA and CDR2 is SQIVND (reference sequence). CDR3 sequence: CASSIRNSYNEQFF. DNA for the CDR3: TGTGCCAGTAGTATTCGGAACAGCTACAATGAGCAGTTCTTC.

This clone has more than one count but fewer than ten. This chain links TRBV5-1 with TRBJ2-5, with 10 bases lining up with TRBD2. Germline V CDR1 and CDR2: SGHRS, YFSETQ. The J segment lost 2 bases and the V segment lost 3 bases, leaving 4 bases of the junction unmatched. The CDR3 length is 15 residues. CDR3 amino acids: CASSSTSGSQETQYF. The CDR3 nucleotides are TGCGCCAGCAGCTCGACTAGCGGGTCGCAAGAGACCCAGTACTTC.

The CDR3 spells CASSFPRGGGETQYF. The CDR3 region has the DNA TGTGCCAGCAGCTTCCCGCGGGGGGGCGGCGAGACCCAGTACTTC. The J gene is TRBJ2-5, the V gene TRBV7-6; 9 nucleotides agree with TRBD2. The CDR3 consists of 15 residues. Trimming took 3 bases from V and 5 from J; bases not matched to a gene: 7. The germline V gene has CDR1 SGHVS and CDR2 FNYEAQ. The whole variable domain, filled in from reference TRBV7-6 and TRBJ2-5, reads GAGVSQSPRYKVTKRGQDVALRCDPISGHVSLYWYRQALGQGPEFLTYFNYEAQQDKSGLPNDRFSAERPEGSISTLTIQRTEQRDSAMYRCASSFPRGGGETQYFGPGTRLLVL.

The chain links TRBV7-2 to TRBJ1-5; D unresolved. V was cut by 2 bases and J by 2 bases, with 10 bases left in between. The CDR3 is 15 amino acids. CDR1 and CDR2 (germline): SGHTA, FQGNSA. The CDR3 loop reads CASSLSVTGNQPQHF. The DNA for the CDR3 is TGTGCCAGCAGCTTAAGTGTTACGGGCAATCAGCCCCAGCATTTT.

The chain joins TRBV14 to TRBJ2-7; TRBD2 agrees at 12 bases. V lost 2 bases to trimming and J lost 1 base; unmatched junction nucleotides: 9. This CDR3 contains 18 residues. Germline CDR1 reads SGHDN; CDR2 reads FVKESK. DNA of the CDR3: TGTGCCAGCAGCCAATTGAGACTAGCGGGGGACAGGTCCTACGAGCAGTACTTC. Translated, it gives CASSQLRLAGDRSYEQYF. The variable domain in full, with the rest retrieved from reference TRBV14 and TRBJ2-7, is EAGVTQFPSHSVIEKGQTVTLRCDPISGHDNLYWYRRVMGKEIKFLLHFVKESKQDESGMPNNRFLAERTGGTYSTLKVQPAELEDSGVYFCASSQLRLAGDRSYEQYFGPGTRLTVT.

The CDR3 coding sequence is TGTGCCAGCAGCGCCCGAGGTGAGCAGTTCTTC. This encodes CASSARGEQFF. The J gene is TRBJ2-1, the V gene TRBV11-3, with no clear D. V shed 5 bases and J shed 9 bases, with 8 bases lying between them. Germline CDR1 reads SGHNT; CDR2 reads YENEEA. The length of the CDR3 is 11 residues.

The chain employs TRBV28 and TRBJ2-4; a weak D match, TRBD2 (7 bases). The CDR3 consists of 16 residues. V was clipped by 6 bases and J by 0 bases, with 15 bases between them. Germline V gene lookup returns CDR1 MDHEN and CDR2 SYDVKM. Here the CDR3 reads CASSLGGVLAKNIQYF. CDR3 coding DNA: TGTGCCAGCAGCCTAGGGGGGGTTCTAGCCAAAAACATTCAGTACTTC. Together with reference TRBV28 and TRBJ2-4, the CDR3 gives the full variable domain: DVKVTQSSRYLVKRTGEKVFLECVQDMDHENMFWYRQDPGLGLRLIYFSYDVKMKEKGDIPEGYSVSREKKERFSLILESASTNQTSMYLCASSLGGVLAKNIQYFGAGTRLSVL.

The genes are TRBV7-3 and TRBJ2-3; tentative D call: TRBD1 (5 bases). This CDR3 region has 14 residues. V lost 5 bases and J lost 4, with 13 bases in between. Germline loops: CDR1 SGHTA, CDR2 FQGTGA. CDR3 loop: CASSQGWGADTQYF. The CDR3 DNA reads TGTGCCAGCAGCCAAGGTTGGGGCGCAGATACGCAGTATTTT.

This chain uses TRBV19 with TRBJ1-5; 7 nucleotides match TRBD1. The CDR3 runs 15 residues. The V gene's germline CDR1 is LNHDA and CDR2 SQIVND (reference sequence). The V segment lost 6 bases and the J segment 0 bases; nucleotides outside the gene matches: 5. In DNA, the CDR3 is TGTGCCAGTAGACTCGGGACAGCTAGCAATCAGCCCCAGCATTTT. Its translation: CASRLGTASNQPQHF.